The source of this TCR beta chain is a study of shared clonotypes between healthy human individuals. Study-level information: Contributing individuals were a couple of females and three males aged 18 to 49. CD4 naive and CD4 memory each took three plates per donor, while CD8 naive took two and CD8 memory one.

V trimming: 5 bases; J trimming: 1 base; junction bases outside the gene matches: 3. This CDR3 comprises 15 residues. Germline CDR1 reads KGHSH; CDR2 reads LQKENI. Genomic DNA belonging to each subset was distributed in equal measure over several immunoSEQ plates. Original handling: As immunoSEQ supplied junction-only sequences (without quality scores), filtering differed. Generated by immunoSEQ multiplex PCR, the TCRdb table keeps only in-frame clones and is missing some. V, J and clone size were drawn from that table, and D and trimming were deduced from the DNA. The data contain millions of clones, 85% to 95% of them singletons. A note on this clone: Different DNA sequences within this sample yield the same CDR3.

The origin of this receptor is a man aged 18 to 30 in good health. The rearrangement uses TRBV18 and TRBJ2-2, with 8 bases that match TRBD1. Sequencing was carried out using naive CD4+ T cells sorted from blood. The subset denotes: CD45RA+ positively selected. Here the CDR3 reads CASSAGTGNTGELFF. CDR3 coding DNA: TGTGCCAGCTCAGCCGGGACAGGGAACACCGGGGAGCTGTTTTTT.